This T cell receptor beta chain was sequenced in a study of blood T cells in healthy people across ages. The study's findings and limits: Per million T cells, the diversity of TCR beta decreased roughly linearly as age advanced. The study found more naive CD4+ cells and higher diversity in long-lived than aged donors.

The authors drew approximately 9 milliliters of peripheral blood from each donor. Alongside a J-beta primer mix, a sample-barcoded 5' primer served in a second PCR lasting about 7 to 12 cycles. A minimum of 2.5 million CDR3-containing paired-end reads was obtained for each sample. Each CDR3 protein is one row after TCRdb ran MiXCR on the 5' RACE reads. Altogether around 1,000,000 distinct CDR3 sequences are present, more than 30% being singletons, with the ten largest covering roughly 14%. This CDR3 comprises 15 residues. Trimming took off 8 bases at V and 0 bases at J, with 15 bases between the two ends. Germline CDR1 and CDR2: SEHNR and FQNEAQ (reference sequence). A note on this clonotype: Its antigen is currently unknown.

The gene calls are TRBV7-9 and TRBJ2-3; unclear D gene. Specimen: blood. The origin of this receptor is a man aged 18-30 years in good health. The CDR3 DNA is TGTGCCAGCTTAGTTGGGCAATCTAGCACAGATACGCAGTATTTT. Its translation is CASLVGQSSTDTQYF. The complete variable domain, with remaining parts taken from reference TRBV7-9 and TRBJ2-3, reads DTGVSQNPRHKITKRGQNVTFRCDPISEHNRLYWYRQTLGQGPEFLTYFQNEAQLEKSRLLSDRFSAERPKGSFSTLEIQRTEQGDSAMYLCASLVGQSSTDTQYFGPGTRLTVL.